This section outlines one T cell receptor (beta chain) sequence together with its context. Sequence at one end of the junction differs from germline and may be a read error. These data belong to a study of prognosis after radiotherapy for stage I lung cancer. The germline V gene has CDR1 SGHAT and CDR2 FQNNGV. This CDR3 spans 16 amino acids. Multiplex PCR in two rounds served to amplify TCR beta CDR3 from genomic DNA. Round-one PCR had primers specific to each TRBV and TRBJ gene. TCRdb re-derived calls from the multiplex PCR reads in MiXCR, one entry per CDR3 protein. The sample carries approximately 8,200 distinct CDR3 sequences, less than 65% recorded once.

Sequenced here: PBMCs, sampled before or after stereotactic body radiation therapy (not recorded which). The sequence was obtained from a donor over 45 with non-small cell lung cancer. This chain joins TRBV11-2 and TRBJ2-2; 7 bases are shared with TRBD2. CDR3 nucleotides: TGTGCCAGCAGCGCCCTAGCGGTAGAGTTCACCGTGGAGCTGTTTTTT. Amino acids: CASSALAVEFTVELFF.